This passage covers 30 T cell receptor beta chains from one sample sequenced in a study of T cell responses to AZD1222 COVID-19 vaccine. Assay used: immunoSEQ multiplex PCR; TCRdb lists only in-frame clones, some missing. The sample contains about 170,000 clones, approximately 90% of which appear only once. Sequencing was performed on peripheral blood, taken 28 days after the second AZD1222 dose. Every receptor here comes from an adult who received the AZD1222 COVID-19 vaccine.

The V and J genes are TRBV6-5 and TRBJ1-3; a possible D gene is TRBD1 (6 bases). Trimming removed 6 bases from V and 1 base from J, with 10 bases in between. The CDR3 runs 14 residues. In germline, CDR1 is MNHEY, CDR2 SVGAGI. CDR3 sequence reads: CASRPDRSGNTIYF. CDR3 DNA: TGTGCCAGCAGACCTGACAGGTCTGGAAACACCATATATTTT.

The chain has TRBV4-3 and TRBJ1-1, with a tentative D call TRBD1 (5 bases). The V gene's germline CDR1 is LGHNA and CDR2 YSLEER. The CDR3 has 14 amino acids. Trimming pared 6 bases from V and 5 bases from J, leaving 16 bases between. CDR3 DNA sequence: TGCGCCAGCAGGGCCTTTCGAGGGGCTACTGAAGCTTTCTTT. It encodes CASRAFRGATEAFF.

On this clone itself: Other DNA variants within this sample encode the same CDR3. The chain couples TRBV6-5 to TRBJ2-2; D not resolved. The CDR3 is 12 amino acids. Trimming left V 6 bases short and J 4 bases short, with 6 bases between. The V gene's germline CDR1 is MNHEY and CDR2 SVGAGI. The CDR3 DNA is TGTGCCAGCAGCTTCCGCACCGGGGAGCTGTTTTTT. This gives the protein CASSFRTGELFF.

The chain has TRBV3-1 (or the pseudogene TRBV3-2) and TRBJ1-1, with D possibly being TRBD1 (5 bases). Germline CDR1 LGHDT, CDR2 YNNKEL (reference sequence). The CDR3 has 14 residues. Trimming stripped 0 bases from V and 4 bases from J, with 9 bases between. Here the CDR3 reads CASSQDGGSTEAFF. DNA for the CDR3: TGTGCCAGCAGCCAAGATGGGGGGTCCACTGAAGCTTTCTTT.

For this clone: The DNA is omitted, as the CDR3 cannot be located on it reliably, and the CDR3 follows TCRdb's listing. The gene calls are TRBV10-3 and TRBJ1-2; TRBD1, the D gene given by the table, was not confirmed from the DNA. Germline assignment: CDR1 ENHRY and CDR2 SYGVKD. The CDR3 length equals 15 residues, ends included. The CDR3 spells CASTSGQGINYGYTF.

The gene calls are TRBV11-3 and TRBJ2-3; 8 nucleotides align to TRBD2. Germline V gene lookup returns CDR1 SGHNT and CDR2 YENEEA. This CDR3 is built from 15 residues. The trim removed 6 bases at V and 1 base at J, leaving 6 bases unmatched. CDR3: CASRYTSGCTDTQYF. The CDR3, as DNA: TGTGCCAGCAGATATACTAGCGGATGCACAGATACGCAGTATTTT.

The chain has TRBV4-3 and TRBJ2-2; D gene ambiguous. The CDR3 loop spans 14 amino acids. The ends were cut back, 1 base at V and 6 bases at J, with 9 bases in the middle. In germline, CDR1 is LGHNA, CDR2 YSLEER. CDR3 bases: TGCGCCAGCAGCCAAGGTTTCGCATCCGGGGAGCTGTTTTTT. The encoded protein is CASSQGFASGELFF.

The chain links TRBV19 to TRBJ1-3; D unresolved. V was pared by 6 bases and J by 0 bases, with 12 bases between. The germline V gene has CDR1 LNHDA and CDR2 SQIVND (reference sequence). There are 15 residues in the CDR3. The CDR3 DNA reads as TGTGCCAGTAGGCTTGCAGTCTTCTCTGGAAACACCATATATTTT. As protein: CASRLAVFSGNTIYF.

CDR3 sequence (DNA): TGTGCCAGCAATGAAGACAGGAACACCGGGGAGCTGTTTTTT. Its translation: CASNEDRNTGELFF. The genes are TRBV18 and TRBJ2-2; D possibly corresponds to TRBD1 (5 bases). Trimming left V 8 bases short and J 1 base short, with 11 bases between. This CDR3 has 14 residues. Per the germline V gene, CDR1 is KGHSH and CDR2 is LQKENI.

The J gene is TRBJ1-1, the V gene TRBV5-1; 9 bases map to TRBD1. The CDR3 is 13 residues long. The V gene end was trimmed by 1 base and the J gene end by 10 bases; junction bases not matched to a gene: 5. The germline gives CDR1 SGHRS, CDR2 YFSETQ. The chain's CDR3 is CASSLKDRGAAFF. The DNA for the CDR3 is TGCGCCAGCAGCTTGAAGGACAGGGGCGCAGCTTTCTTT.

The V and J genes are TRBV5-1 and TRBJ2-1, with TRBD1 matching over 9 bases. The V segment lost 3 bases and the J segment 8 bases; nucleotides outside the gene matches: 6. The germline gives CDR1 SGHRS, CDR2 YFSETQ. This CDR3 is 14 amino acids long. The CDR3 is CASSSRTGEDEQFF. DNA for the CDR3: TGCGCCAGCAGCTCTCGGACAGGGGAGGATGAGCAGTTCTTC. Combining the CDR3 with reference TRBV5-1 and TRBJ2-1 gives the whole variable domain KAGVTQTPRYLIKTRGQQVTLSCSPISGHRSVSWYQQTPGQGLQFLFEYFSETQRNKGNFPGRFSGRQFSNSRSEMNVSTLELGDSALYLCASSSRTGEDEQFFGPGTRLTVL.

V and J are TRBV3-1 (or the pseudogene TRBV3-2) and TRBJ1-2; no firm D call. The CDR3 length is 13 residues. Looked up from germline, CDR1 is LGHDT and CDR2 is YNNKEL (reference sequence). V shed 1 base and J shed 4 bases, with 7 bases lying between them. The CDR3 DNA sequence: TGTGCCAGCAGCCAAGGGTTATCCTATGGCTACACCTTC. Translating it yields CASSQGLSYGYTF.

CDR3 sequence reads: CASSLPGRNTIYF. CDR3 sequence (DNA): TGTGCCAGCAGCTTACCGGGGCGAAACACCATATATTTT. V gene TRBV12-3 or TRBV12-4 combines with J gene TRBJ1-3; tentative D call: TRBD1 (5 bases). The CDR3 has 13 residues. The V end lost 6 bases, the J end lost 5 bases, and 11 bases lay between the germline ends.

The V call is TRBV7-2, the J call TRBJ2-2; no clear D gene. The CDR3 has 12 residues. Trimming took off 6 bases at V and 4 bases at J, with 6 bases between the two ends. CDR1 and CDR2 from the germline V gene are SGHTA and FQGNSA. The CDR3 DNA sequence: TGTGCCAGCAGTTACACCACCGGGGAGCTGTTTTTT. This gives the protein CASSYTTGELFF.

The J gene is TRBJ1-6, the V gene TRBV6-1; D ambiguous. The ends were cut back, 3 bases at V and 5 bases at J, with 11 bases in the middle. This CDR3 comprises 15 residues. Germline CDR1 is MNHNS and CDR2 is SASEGT. This chain's CDR3 is CASSELGRNNSPLHF. The DNA for the CDR3 is TGTGCCAGCAGTGAGTTGGGGAGGAATAATTCACCCCTCCACTTT.

Of note for this clone: The sample holds other DNA sequences that translate to the same CDR3. The chain carries TRBV3-1 (or the pseudogene TRBV3-2) and TRBJ1-1; D uncertain. Trimming took off 4 bases at V and 1 base at J, with 7 bases between the two ends. The CDR3 is made up of 13 amino acids. From germline, CDR1 is LGHDT and CDR2 YNNKEL (reference sequence). The CDR3 loop is CASSPGRNTEAFF. CDR3 bases: TGTGCCAGCAGCCCCGGCAGGAACACTGAAGCTTTCTTT.

The rearrangement uses TRBV5-6 and TRBJ2-1; the match to TRBD2 covers 7 bases. The length of the CDR3 is 15 residues. With V trimmed by 0 bases and J by 8 bases, 8 bases remained unmatched. Germline V gene sequence: CDR1 SGHDT, CDR2 YYEEEE. The CDR3 nucleotides read TGTGCCAGCAGCTTGGGTGGGGGGGTTTCGGATGAGCAGTTCTTC. Protein product: CASSLGGGVSDEQFF.

J is TRBJ1-4 and V is TRBV25-1, with TRBD1 matching over 9 bases. This CDR3 region has 14 residues. With V trimmed by 6 bases and J by 8 bases, 7 bases remained unmatched. CDR1 MGHDK and CDR2 SYGVNS come from the germline V gene. CDR3 sequence: CASSYGTGREKLFF. In DNA form, the CDR3 reads TGTGCCAGCAGCTATGGGACAGGGCGAGAAAAACTGTTTTTT.

The chain couples TRBV2 to TRBJ1-1, with 8 bases matching TRBD1. This CDR3 is 15 amino acids long. J lost 4 bases, V lost 5 bases, and 9 bases had no gene match. The germline V gene encodes CDR1 SNHLY and CDR2 FYNNEI. CDR3 DNA: TGTGCCAGCAGTTCGGACAGGGCTATCGGCACTGAAGCTTTCTTT. Translating gives CASSSDRAIGTEAFF.

The chain combines TRBV6-5 with TRBJ1-2, with TRBD1 matching 9 bases. There are 13 residues in the CDR3. Trimming cost V 4 bases and J 6 bases; bases outside gene matches: 3. Germline-derived CDR1 and CDR2 are MNHEY and SVGAGI. The CDR3 DNA is TGTGCCAGCAGTTCGAGGACAGGGGATGGCTACACCTTC. Protein sequence: CASSSRTGDGYTF.

This sequence joins TRBV2 and TRBJ1-1; D possibly corresponds to TRBD1 (5 bases). The CDR3 is 13 residues long. In germline, CDR1 is SNHLY, CDR2 FYNNEI. The CDR3 DNA is TGTTTACTTGGGGCCTCCCAGGACACTGAAGCTTTCTTT. Amino acids: CLLGASQDTEAFF. The full variable domain, rest sourced from reference TRBV2 and TRBJ1-1, is EPEVTQTPSHQVTQMGQEVILRCVPISNHLYFYWYRQILGQKVEFLVSFYNNEISEKSEIFDDQFSVERPDGSNFTLKIRSTKLEDSAMYFCLLGASQDTEAFFGQGTRLTVV.

As DNA, the CDR3 is TGTGCCAGCAGAAAAACAGGGATCCTTAATGGCTACACCTTC. It specifies CASRKTGILNGYTF. The V and J genes are TRBV6-5 and TRBJ1-2, with D perhaps matching TRBD1 (6 bases). V shed 6 bases and J shed 6 bases, with 17 bases lying between them. This CDR3 comprises 14 residues. The V gene's germline CDR1 is MNHEY and CDR2 SVGAGI.

The J gene is TRBJ2-2, the V gene TRBV21-1; the table assigns TRBD1, which was not confirmed against the DNA. TRBV21-1 corresponds to a pseudogene. The CDR3 extends over 21 amino acids. The CDR3 DNA is TGTGCCAGCAGCAAAGTTCCAGGGAAAGCCCCCAGAGATCCTAAAACCGGGGAGCTGTTTTTT. Protein sequence: CASSKVPGKAPRDPKTGELFF.

The chain joins TRBV12-1 to TRBJ1-5. TRBV12-1 is noted as a pseudogene. The CDR3 has 18 residues. This CDR3 reads CASSFGWTDGAGNQPQHF. DNA of the CDR3: TGTGCCAGCAGCTTTGGATGGACAGATGGAGCGGGGAATCAGCCCCAGCATTTT.

The chain links TRBV11-2 to TRBJ1-2; no reliable D call. From germline, CDR1 is SGHAT and CDR2 FQNNGV. V was trimmed by 2 bases and J by 10 bases, leaving 14 bases between them. The CDR3 has 13 residues. The CDR3 reads CASSLNSISFYTF. The DNA for the CDR3 is TGTGCCAGCAGCTTAAACAGCATCTCGTTCTACACCTTC.

The chain combines TRBV11-2 with TRBJ1-2; possibly TRBD1 for D (5 bases). In germline, CDR1 is SGHAT, CDR2 FQNNGV. V lost 7 bases and J 4 bases, leaving 19 bases between the germline ends. This CDR3 is built from 15 residues. The chain's CDR3 is CASTGDLTVPYGYTF. For the CDR3, the DNA is TGTGCCAGCACCGGAGACTTGACAGTCCCCTATGGCTACACCTTC.

This clone has just one count. The chain recombines TRBV2 with TRBJ2-1, with a weak D call TRBD1 (5 bases). The germline V gene has CDR1 SNHLY and CDR2 FYNNEI. The ends were cut back, 6 bases at V and 7 bases at J, with 22 bases in the middle. The CDR3 loop spans 16 amino acids. The CDR3 region has the DNA TGTGCCAGCAGGAAGGGGCAGGGATTGGGAAAAAATGAGCAGTTCTTC. Its protein is CASRKGQGLGKNEQFF.

V is TRBV12-5 and J is TRBJ2-2; D gene ambiguous. Germline-derived CDR1 and CDR2 are LGHNT and FRNRAP. The V and J ends lost 0 bases and 3 bases respectively, with 11 bases between them. There are 16 residues in the CDR3. The CDR3 is CASGLVLGRDTGELFF. In DNA form, the CDR3 reads TGTGCTAGTGGTTTGGTTCTCGGACGTGACACCGGGGAGCTGTTTTTT.

The chain is built from TRBV2 and TRBJ2-2, with D unresolved. CDR1 and CDR2 from the germline V gene are SNHLY and FYNNEI. The CDR3 spans 11 residues. With 5 bases removed from V and 5 bases from J, the gap between germline ends came to 3 bases. CDR3 nucleotide sequence: TGTGCCAGCAGTTATACCGGGGAGCTGTTTTTT. Amino acids: CASSYTGELFF.

The chain has TRBV27 and TRBJ1-6; D uncertain. The CDR3 runs 14 residues. Germline V gene lookup returns CDR1 MNHEY and CDR2 SMNVEV (reference sequence). V was shortened by 3 bases and J by 7 bases, with 10 bases between the two germline ends. The CDR3 coding sequence is TGTGCCAGCAGTTTTGGGCGGGTGAATTCACCCCTCCACTTT. Its translation: CASSFGRVNSPLHF.